Shown below are 9 T cell receptor beta chains from a single sample sequenced in a study of blood T cell repertoires in COVID-19 (dated by TCRdb to the early 2020s). Library construction relied on the immunoSEQ multiplex PCR assay. TCRdb mirrors the immuneACCESS table, restricted to in-frame sequences. Some clones are absent from its copies; in checked studies, under half trace to an unresolved V gene, and the reason for the others is unknown. This sample gives 150,000 to 200,000 clones in total; approximately 87% of them show up just once. The ten most abundant clones make up around 6.7% of the sample. The sample comprised PBMCs or T cells enriched from blood (not recorded which). These receptors were collected from a woman between 45 and 60 years old who had recovered from COVID-19.

This chain links TRBV5-5 with TRBJ2-5; 8 nucleotides line up with TRBD2. Germline lookup yields CDR1 SGHKS and CDR2 YYEKEE (reference sequence). This CDR3 comprises 15 residues. V lost 2 bases to trimming and J lost 4 bases; unmatched junction nucleotides: 7. DNA for the CDR3: TGTGCCAGCAGCTTCGGACTAGCCGGAGGAGAGACCCAGTACTTC. The encoded protein is CASSFGLAGGETQYF. The full variable domain, in which reference TRBV5-5 and TRBJ2-5 provide the parts outside the CDR3, is DAGVTQSPTHLIKTRGQQVTLRCSPISGHKSVSWYQQVLGQGPQFIFQYYEKEERGRGNFPDRFSARQFPNYSSELNVNALLLGDSALYLCASSFGLAGGETQYFGPGTRLLVL.

The chain joins TRBV2 to TRBJ2-2; TRBD2 is a possible D gene (5 bases). The CDR3 is 13 residues long. Trimming pared 6 bases from V and 7 bases from J, leaving 12 bases between. Germline CDR1 is SNHLY and CDR2 is FYNNEI. The CDR3 bases are TGTGCCAGCAGGAAAGACTATATCGGGGAGCTGTTTTTT. Translating gives CASRKDYIGELFF.

This clone was observed once. The J gene is TRBJ1-5, the V gene TRBV6-5; 7 positions agree with TRBD1. With V trimmed by 7 bases and J by 7 bases, 7 bases remained unmatched. CDR1 and CDR2 (germline): MNHEY, SVGAGI. The CDR3 is 13 amino acids. The CDR3 region is CASTRTGSQPQHF. In DNA form, the CDR3 reads TGTGCCAGCACTCGGACAGGATCACAGCCCCAGCATTTT.

CDR3 region: CASSLTGRTEAFF. The CDR3 region has the DNA TGTGCCAGCAGCTTAACGGGCCGAACTGAAGCTTTCTTT. The J gene is TRBJ1-1, the V gene TRBV7-3; D gene ambiguous. CDR3 length: 13 residues. V lost 0 bases, J lost 5 bases, and 7 bases lay in between. Germline-derived CDR1 and CDR2 are SGHTA and FQGTGA.

This chain links TRBV27 with TRBJ1-1; 9 bases agree with TRBD1. This CDR3 region has 16 residues. V trimming: 5 bases; J trimming: 1 base; junction bases outside the gene matches: 8. The V gene's germline CDR1 is MNHEY and CDR2 SMNVEV (reference sequence). The CDR3 sequence is CASSTRDRAPNTEAFF. The CDR3, as DNA: TGTGCCAGCAGTACCCGGGACAGGGCGCCGAACACTGAAGCTTTCTTT.

This clone occurred once. The J gene is TRBJ1-1, the V gene TRBV5-6; perhaps TRBD1 as D (6 bases). The CDR3 sequence is 13 residues long. V was trimmed by 7 bases and J by 3 bases, leaving 13 bases between them. Germline V gene sequence: CDR1 SGHDT, CDR2 YYEEEE. The CDR3 loop is CASLPTGYTEAFF. CDR3 bases: TGTGCCAGCCTCCCTACAGGGTACACTGAAGCTTTCTTT.

The rearrangement links TRBV7-3 to TRBJ2-1, with 8 bases aligning to TRBD2. Germline loops: CDR1 SGHTA, CDR2 FQGTGA. The CDR3 covers 14 residues. V was pared by 5 bases and J by 6 bases, with 6 bases of the junction left unmatched. The CDR3 is CASSISGRGNEQFF. The CDR3 coding sequence is TGTGCCAGCAGCATCTCCGGGAGGGGCAATGAGCAGTTCTTC.

The rearrangement uses TRBV2 and TRBJ2-1; the D gene is possibly TRBD1 (5 bases). This CDR3 has 13 residues. The V end lost 3 bases, the J end lost 7 bases, and 10 bases lay between the germline ends. From germline, CDR1 is SNHLY and CDR2 FYNNEI. Here the CDR3 reads CASSDNRWNEQFF. The CDR3 DNA reads as TGTGCCAGCAGTGATAACAGGTGGAATGAGCAGTTCTTC.

The chain combines TRBV12-5 with TRBJ2-2; D is unresolved. V lost 0 bases to trimming and J lost 7 bases, with 15 bases between them. Looked up from germline, CDR1 is LGHNT and CDR2 is FRNRAP. The CDR3 extends over 16 amino acids. The CDR3 is CASGLVRNSPGGELFF. CDR3 bases: TGTGCTAGTGGTTTGGTACGCAATTCCCCGGGCGGGGAGCTGTTTTTT.